The clone carrying this T cell receptor (beta chain) was seen more than once but under ten times. Researchers ran the PCR with 60 Vbeta and 13 Jbeta primers. This table comes from immunoSEQ multiplex PCR, and its TCRdb copy is limited to in-frame clones, with some not included. This repertoire shows about 150,000 clones, 70% to 80% found once; its top ten account for approximately 2%. These data come from a study of cytomegalovirus exposure and HLA in healthy donors. The sample comprised PBMCs. This TCR was sampled from a man younger than 40 in good health and CMV-seronegative.

The CDR3 here is CASSYSARSYGYTF. CDR3 coding DNA: TGTGCCAGCAGTTACTCCGCCAGGTCCTATGGCTACACCTTC. V and J are TRBV6-6 and TRBJ1-2; D unresolved. Trimming removed 0 bases from V and 4 bases from J, with 9 bases in between. This CDR3 is 14 amino acids long. CDR1 and CDR2 from the germline V gene are MNHNY and SVGAGI (reference sequence).